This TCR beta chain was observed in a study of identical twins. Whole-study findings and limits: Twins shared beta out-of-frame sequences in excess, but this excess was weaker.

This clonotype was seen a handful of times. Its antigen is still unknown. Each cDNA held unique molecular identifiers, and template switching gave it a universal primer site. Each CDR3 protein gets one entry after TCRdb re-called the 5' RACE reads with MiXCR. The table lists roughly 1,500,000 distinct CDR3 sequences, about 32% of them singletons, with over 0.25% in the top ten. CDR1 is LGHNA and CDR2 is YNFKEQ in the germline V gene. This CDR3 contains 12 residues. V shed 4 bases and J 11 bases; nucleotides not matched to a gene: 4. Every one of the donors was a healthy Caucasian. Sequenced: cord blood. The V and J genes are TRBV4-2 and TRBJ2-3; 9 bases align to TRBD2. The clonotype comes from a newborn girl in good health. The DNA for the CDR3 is TGTGCCAGCAGCCCGGGACTAGCTATGCAGTATTTT. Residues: CASSPGLAMQYF.